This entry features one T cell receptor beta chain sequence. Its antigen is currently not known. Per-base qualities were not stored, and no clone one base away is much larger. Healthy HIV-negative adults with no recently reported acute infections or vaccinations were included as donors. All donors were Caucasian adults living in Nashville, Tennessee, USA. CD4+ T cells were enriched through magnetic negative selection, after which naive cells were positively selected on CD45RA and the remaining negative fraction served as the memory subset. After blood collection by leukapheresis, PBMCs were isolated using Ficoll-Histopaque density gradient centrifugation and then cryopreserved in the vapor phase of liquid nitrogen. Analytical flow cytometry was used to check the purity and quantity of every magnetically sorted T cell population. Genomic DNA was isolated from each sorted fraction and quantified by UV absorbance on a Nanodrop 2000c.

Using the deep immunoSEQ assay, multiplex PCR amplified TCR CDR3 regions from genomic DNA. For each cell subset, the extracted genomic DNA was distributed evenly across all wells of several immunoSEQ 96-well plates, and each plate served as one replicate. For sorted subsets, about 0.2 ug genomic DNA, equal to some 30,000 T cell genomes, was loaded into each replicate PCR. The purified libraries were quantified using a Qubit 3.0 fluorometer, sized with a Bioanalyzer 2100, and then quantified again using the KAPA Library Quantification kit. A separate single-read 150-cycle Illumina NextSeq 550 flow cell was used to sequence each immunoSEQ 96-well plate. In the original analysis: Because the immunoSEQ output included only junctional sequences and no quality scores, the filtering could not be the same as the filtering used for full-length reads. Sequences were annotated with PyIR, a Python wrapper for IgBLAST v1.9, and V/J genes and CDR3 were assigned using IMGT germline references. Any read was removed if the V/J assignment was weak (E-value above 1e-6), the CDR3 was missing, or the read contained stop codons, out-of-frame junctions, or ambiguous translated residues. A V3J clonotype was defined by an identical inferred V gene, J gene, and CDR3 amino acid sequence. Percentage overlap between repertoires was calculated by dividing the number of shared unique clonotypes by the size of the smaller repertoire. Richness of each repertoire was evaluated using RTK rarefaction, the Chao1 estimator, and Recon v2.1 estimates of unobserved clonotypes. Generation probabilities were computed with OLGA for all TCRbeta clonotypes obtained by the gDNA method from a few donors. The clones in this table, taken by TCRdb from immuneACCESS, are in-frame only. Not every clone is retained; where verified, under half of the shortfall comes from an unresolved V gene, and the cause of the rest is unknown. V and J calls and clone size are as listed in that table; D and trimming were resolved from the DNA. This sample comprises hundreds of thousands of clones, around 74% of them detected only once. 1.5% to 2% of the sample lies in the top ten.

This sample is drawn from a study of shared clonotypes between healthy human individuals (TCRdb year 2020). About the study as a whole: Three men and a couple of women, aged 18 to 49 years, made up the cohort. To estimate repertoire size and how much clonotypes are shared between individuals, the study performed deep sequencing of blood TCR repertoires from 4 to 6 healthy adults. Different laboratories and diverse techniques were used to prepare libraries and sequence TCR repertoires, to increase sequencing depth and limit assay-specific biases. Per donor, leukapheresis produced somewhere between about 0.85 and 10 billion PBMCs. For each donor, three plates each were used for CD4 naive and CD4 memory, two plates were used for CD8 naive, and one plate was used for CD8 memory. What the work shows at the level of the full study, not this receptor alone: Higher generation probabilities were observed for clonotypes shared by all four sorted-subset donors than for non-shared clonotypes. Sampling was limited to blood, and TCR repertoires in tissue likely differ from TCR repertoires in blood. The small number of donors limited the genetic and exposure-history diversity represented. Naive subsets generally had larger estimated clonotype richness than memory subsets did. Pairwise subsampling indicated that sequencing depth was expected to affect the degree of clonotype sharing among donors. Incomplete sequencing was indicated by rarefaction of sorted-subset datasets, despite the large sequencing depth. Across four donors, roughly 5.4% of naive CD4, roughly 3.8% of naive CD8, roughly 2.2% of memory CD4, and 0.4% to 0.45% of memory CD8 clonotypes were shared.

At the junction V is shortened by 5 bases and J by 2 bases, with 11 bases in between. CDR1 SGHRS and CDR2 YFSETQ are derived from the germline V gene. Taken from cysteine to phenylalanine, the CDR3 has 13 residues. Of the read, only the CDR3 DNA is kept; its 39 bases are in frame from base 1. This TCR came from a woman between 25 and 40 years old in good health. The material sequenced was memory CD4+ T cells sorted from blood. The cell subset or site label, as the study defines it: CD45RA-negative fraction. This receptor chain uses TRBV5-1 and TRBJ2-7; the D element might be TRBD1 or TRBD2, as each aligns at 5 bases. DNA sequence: TGCGCCAGCAGTCCGGGACCCCCCTACGAGCAGTACTTC. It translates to CASSPGPPYEQYF.